This T cell receptor (beta chain) was recovered during a study of blood T cell repertoires in COVID-19. Across the study: Researchers got acute and convalescent COVID-19 samples from the United States, Italy and Spain. T cells, B-cell-depleted T cells, or PBMCs supplied cDNA or gDNA.

Some clones are missing from TCRdb's copy, which holds only in-frame ones; the method was immunoSEQ multiplex PCR. The table includes over 200,000 clones, about 90% detected once. Trimming cost V 3 bases and J 6 bases; bases outside gene matches: 7. Germline CDR1 and CDR2: SGDLS and YYNGEE. The length of the CDR3 is 16 residues. The chain has TRBV9 and TRBJ2-1; 12 bases fit TRBD2. This sequence originates from a man aged 40-49 years with active or convalescent COVID-19. Input material: peripheral blood. The CDR3 DNA is TGTGCCAGCAGCGGGGGACTAGCGGGTGGAGGCAATGAGCAGTTCTTC. It specifies CASSGGLAGGGNEQFF.